This T cell receptor (beta chain) was documented in a study of beta chain features in type 1 diabetes. Study as a whole: When patients were set against healthy donors, age, gender and cell yields were similar. The study's findings and limits: Moderately but significantly shorter TCRB CDR3s were found in Type 1 diabetes patients in all four CD4+ subsets.

Donors contributed one heparinised blood draw apiece, averaging about 100 mL. V lost 0 bases and J lost 2, with 12 bases in between. Germline CDR1 is LGHNA and CDR2 is YNFKEQ. The CDR3 has 16 residues. Every bit of the isolated RNA underwent reverse transcription, so sequencing read expressed TCRB transcripts. Method: immunoSEQ multiplex PCR; TCRdb's copy keeps in-frame clones and lacks some. This table holds 600,000 or so clones, roughly 12% found once. Worth noting for this clone: Its antigen is unknown.

The sequence came from a man between 25 and 39 years old with type 1 diabetes. V gene TRBV4-2 combines with J gene TRBJ2-3; D is ambiguous. Input material: naive CD4+ T cells from blood. Here the CDR3 DNA reads TGTGCCAGCAGCCAAGATGGGATGGTGGACACAGATACGCAGTATTTT. Translation: CASSQDGMVDTDTQYF.